Listed here are 12 T cell receptor beta chains from one sample, sequenced in a study of shared clonotypes between healthy human individuals. The protocol was immunoSEQ multiplex PCR, while the TCRdb copy is restricted to in-frame clones and leaves out a portion. The sample holds more than 850,000 clones, 75% to 80% seen once. Sequenced sample: memory CD4+ T cells from PBMCs. Documented subset: CD45RA-negative fraction. These receptor sequences come from a young man in good health. Some clones in this sample may be carry-over from other donors' samples.

The V gene is TRBV4-2, the J gene TRBJ2-1; no clear D. Germline lookup yields CDR1 LGHNA and CDR2 YNFKEQ. The CDR3 length is 18 residues. V shed 4 bases and J shed 4 bases, with 23 bases lying between them. The CDR3 coding sequence is TGTGCCAGCAGCCCAAGGATGGGTGGTGCGTTGTGGTACAATGAGCAGTTCTTC. It yields the protein CASSPRMGGALWYNEQFF.

V gene TRBV11-2 combines with J gene TRBJ2-3; 9 bases map to TRBD2. This CDR3 contains 16 residues. Germline values: CDR1 SGHAT, CDR2 FQNNGV. The V gene end was trimmed by 0 bases and the J gene end by 4 bases; junction bases not matched to a gene: 5. The CDR3 region is CASSLDRVAGADTQYF. Here the CDR3 DNA reads TGTGCCAGCAGCTTAGATAGAGTAGCGGGAGCAGATACGCAGTATTTT.

The rearrangement joins TRBV4-3 to TRBJ2-2, with 9 bases lining up with TRBD2. The CDR3 length is 18 residues. Germline CDR1 is LGHNA and CDR2 is YSLEER. Germline trimming cut 0 bases from V and 5 bases from J; bases unmatched to any gene: 10. The CDR3 sequence is CASSQELELAGMTGELFF. Written as DNA, the CDR3 is TGCGCCAGCAGCCAAGAATTGGAACTAGCGGGTATGACCGGGGAGCTGTTTTTT.

The chain carries TRBV7-3 and TRBJ2-2; D might be TRBD1 (5 bases). CDR1 and CDR2 (germline): SGHTA, FQGTGA. This CDR3 has 16 residues. Trimming took 2 bases from V and 2 from J, leaving 12 bases between them. As DNA, the CDR3 is TGTGCCAGCAGCTTATTTGGCGGACAAAACACCGGGGAGCTGTTTTTT. Translated, it gives CASSLFGGQNTGELFF.

The chain is built from TRBV30 and TRBJ2-1, with D possibly TRBD1 on 6 matching bases. The germline CDR1 and CDR2 sequences are GTSNPN and SVGIG (reference sequence). CDR3 size: 13 residues. The V gene lost 4 bases and the J gene lost 2 bases, with 9 bases spanning the gap. The CDR3 region has the DNA TGTGCCTGGAACAGGGCTACCTACAATGAGCAGTTCTTC. Translating it yields CAWNRATYNEQFF.

J is TRBJ2-3 and V is TRBV6-1, with D possibly being TRBD2 (5 bases). Trimming cost V 3 bases and J 4 bases, with 11 bases left between them. Germline-derived CDR1 and CDR2 are MNHNS and SASEGT. The CDR3 has 14 residues. CDR3 bases: TGTGCCAGCAGTGATCAGGCCGGGGCAGATACGCAGTATTTT. It codes for CASSDQAGADTQYF.

The rearrangement uses TRBV9 and TRBJ2-2, with TRBD2 matching 7 bases. V trimming: 5 bases; J trimming: 0 bases; junction bases outside the gene matches: 4. The CDR3 loop spans 15 amino acids. Germline V gives CDR1 SGDLS, CDR2 YYNGEE. CDR3: CASRALAANTGELFF. CDR3 bases: TGTGCCAGCAGGGCCCTAGCGGCGAACACCGGGGAGCTGTTTTTT.

This rearrangement joins TRBV27 to TRBJ2-2; D remains unclear. Germline V lookup: CDR1 MNHEY, CDR2 SMNVEV (reference sequence). The CDR3 spans 17 residues. Trimming removed 5 bases from V and 3 bases from J, with 19 bases in between. DNA for the CDR3: TGTGCCAGCAGTCTCCTTCGGACGGTTAGCTACACCGGGGAGCTGTTTTTT. Its translation is CASSLLRTVSYTGELFF.

The table lists this clone with a count of one. This chain connects TRBV7-3 to TRBJ2-1; weak D call: TRBD2 (6 bases). V was shortened by 5 bases and J by 0 bases, with 11 bases between the two germline ends. The CDR3 covers 15 residues. Germline lookup yields CDR1 SGHTA and CDR2 FQGTGA. CDR3 in amino acids: CASSTGTASYNEQFF. For the CDR3, the DNA is TGTGCCAGCAGCACGGGGACTGCCTCCTACAATGAGCAGTTCTTC.

The chain has TRBV28 and TRBJ2-3; D might be TRBD1 or TRBD2, each matching 5 bases. The CDR3 has 14 residues. V was trimmed by 5 bases and J by 2 bases, leaving 11 bases between them. The germline V gene has CDR1 MDHEN and CDR2 SYDVKM. CDR3 loop: CASSPAGATDTQYF. The CDR3 DNA is TGTGCCAGCAGTCCCGCCGGGGCCACAGATACGCAGTATTTT.

The J gene is TRBJ2-3, the V gene TRBV5-1; TRBD1 aligns across 9 bases. Germline V gene data show CDR1 as SGHRS and CDR2 as YFSETQ. This CDR3 has 15 residues. V was clipped by 4 bases and J by 7 bases; unmatched bases: 10. The CDR3 spells CASSATGGLSNTQYF. The CDR3 nucleotides read TGCGCCAGCAGCGCCACAGGGGGCCTTTCTAATACGCAGTATTTT.

The chain couples TRBV7-8 to TRBJ2-3, with D unresolved. V lost 1 base and J lost 6, with 14 bases in between. Germline CDR1 SGHVS, CDR2 FQNEAQ. The CDR3 sequence is 15 residues long. The CDR3 here is CASSLVIPLVDTQYF. CDR3 DNA sequence: TGTGCCAGCAGCTTAGTCATCCCTCTGGTGGATACGCAGTATTTT.